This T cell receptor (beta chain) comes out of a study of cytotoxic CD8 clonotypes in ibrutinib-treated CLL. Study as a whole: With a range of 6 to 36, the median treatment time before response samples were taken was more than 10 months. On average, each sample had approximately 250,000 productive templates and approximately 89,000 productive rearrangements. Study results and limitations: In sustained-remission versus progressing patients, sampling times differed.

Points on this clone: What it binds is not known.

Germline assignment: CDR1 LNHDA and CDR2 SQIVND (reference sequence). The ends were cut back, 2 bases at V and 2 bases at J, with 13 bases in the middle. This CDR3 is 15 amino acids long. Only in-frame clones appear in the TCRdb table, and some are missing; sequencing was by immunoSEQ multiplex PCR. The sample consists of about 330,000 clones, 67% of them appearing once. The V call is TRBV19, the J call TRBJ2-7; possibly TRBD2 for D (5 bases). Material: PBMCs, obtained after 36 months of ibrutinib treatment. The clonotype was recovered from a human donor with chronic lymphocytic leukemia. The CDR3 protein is CASSIPGGGTYEQYF. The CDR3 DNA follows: TGTGCCAGTAGTATACCGGGTGGAGGCACCTACGAGCAGTACTTC.